The rows below give T cell receptor beta chains drawn from one sample of a study of T cells in Graves' hyperthyroidism and ophthalmopathy. TCRdb itself ran the multiplex PCR reads through MiXCR, one entry per CDR3 protein. The table records hundreds of thousands of distinct CDR3 sequences, approximately 15% of them present only once. Sequencing was done on a sample of blood. The receptors here all came from a woman between 18 and 29 years old with Graves' hyperthyroidism. The CDR3 runs from the conserved cysteine through the conserved F or W. D genes are given only for firm matches. Rows give clone size only sometimes, using once, few, many, or a class for an expanded clone.

>NA|TRBV6-2/TRBV6-3|NA|TRBJ2-5
CASSYSTEETQYF
TGTGCCAGCAGTTACTCGACTGAAGAGACCCAGTACTTC
>NA|TRBV6-1|many|TRBJ2-5
CASRLSETQYF
TGTGCCAGCAGGCTATCAGAGACCCAGTACTTC
>NA|TRBV11-2|few|TRBJ1-2
CASSLNREDSYGYTF
TGTGCCAGCAGCTTAAATAGGGAGGACTCCTATGGCTACACCTTC
>TRBD2|TRBV2|many|TRBJ2-7
CASSLGSGKYEQYF
TGTGCCAGCAGTTTAGGAAGCGGGAAGTACGAGCAGTACTTC
>NA|TRBV28|NA|TRBJ2-2
CTSSIVGATGELFF
TGTACCAGCAGTATTGTTGGGGCCACCGGGGAGCTGTTTTTT
>NA|TRBV11-1|many|TRBJ1-1
CASSLRAGRGFTEAFF
TGTGCCAGCAGCTTAAGGGCAGGACGAGGATTCACTGAAGCTTTCTTT
>TRBD2|TRBV5-1|NA|TRBJ2-5
CASSLLSRAGIQETQYF
TGCGCCAGCAGCCTGCTTAGTAGAGCGGGGATTCAAGAGACCCAGTACTTC
>NA|TRBV28|NA|TRBJ1-4
CASNPQGTLEKLFF
TGTGCCAGCAATCCACAGGGAACCCTTGAAAAACTGTTTTTT
>TRBD2|TRBV19|few|TRBJ2-2
CASRMGLAGTGELFF
TGTGCCAGTAGGATGGGACTAGCGGGCACCGGGGAGCTGTTTTTT
>NA|TRBV6-1|many|TRBJ1-5
CASKGRSNQPQHF
TGTGCCAGCAAAGGCAGGTCAAATCAGCCCCAGCATTTT
>NA|TRBV5-1|NA|TRBJ1-1
CASSPPGRNGEAFF
TGCGCCAGCAGTCCCCCCGGGAGGAACGGCGAAGCTTTCTTT
>TRBD2|TRBV7-8|many|TRBJ2-5
CASSSLTFSGRGETQYF
TGTGCCAGCAGCTCCCTCACATTTAGCGGGAGGGGGGAGACCCAGTACTTC
>TRBD1|TRBV19|few|TRBJ2-1
CASSITRGLSYNEQFF
TGTGCCAGTAGTATAACCAGGGGGCTCTCCTACAATGAGCAGTTCTTC
>NA|TRBV9|NA|TRBJ2-4
CASSVGPQRGQAKNIQYF
TGTGCCAGCAGCGTAGGCCCGCAGAGGGGCCAGGCCAAAAACATTCAGTACTTC
>TRBD2|TRBV7-9|NA|TRBJ2-5
CASSNLAGGPQETQYF
TGTGCCAGCAGCAATCTAGCGGGGGGGCCACAAGAGACCCAGTACTTC
>NA|TRBV9|few|TRBJ1-6
CASSVDPGENSPLHF
TGTGCCAGCAGCGTAGACCCCGGGGAAAATTCACCCCTCCACTTT
>NA|TRBV2|NA|TRBJ2-1
CASSVFRQYNEQFF
TGTGCCAGCAGTGTTTTCCGGCAGTACAATGAGCAGTTCTTC